The clone carrying this TCR beta chain appeared a few times. Its antigen remains unknown. The protocol was immunoSEQ multiplex PCR, while the TCRdb copy is restricted to in-frame clones and leaves out a portion. The repertoire includes 100,000 to 150,000 clones, around nine tenths of them detected once, and 1.4% sits in the top ten. The record originates from a study of cytomegalovirus exposure and HLA in healthy donors. Points from the study as a whole: The study labeled 164 TCR beta chains cytomegalovirus-associated. The majority of TCR sequences were rare, yet some public TCRs appeared in many donors. A later analysis found first-cohort TCR clusters tended to co-occur in the 90 to 150 validation repertoires. The classifier was said to identify cytomegalovirus status with high specificity and sensitivity.

The sequenced material came from PBMCs. The receptor comes from a man between 25 and 39 years old in good health and CMV-seronegative.

The CDR3 coding sequence is TGTGCCAGCAGTGATGTCGGTAGCGGGGCCTACAATGAGCAGTTCTTC. Translated: CASSDVGSGAYNEQFF. V and J are TRBV25-1 and TRBJ2-1; 8 positions match TRBD2. V shed 3 bases, J shed 2 bases, and the junction held 6 bases outside the gene matches. Germline V lookup: CDR1 MGHDK, CDR2 SYGVNS. The CDR3 totals 16 residues.